This T cell receptor (beta chain) stems from a study of long-term antiretroviral therapy in people with HIV. The CDR3 totals 13 residues. V lost 4 bases, J lost 8 bases, and 12 bases lay in between. The germline CDR1 and CDR2 sequences are MNHEY and SVGAGI. At the survey level, the v3.0 immunoSEQ assay was run. Using immunoSEQ multiplex PCR, the repertoire was profiled, and TCRdb retains in-frame clones only, with some absent. The sample lists 35,000 to 45,000 clones; 80% to 90% were seen once. Study findings and constraints: An increase in diversity followed ART, yet levels stayed below transplant donor controls.

Concerning this clone itself: Its antigen is unidentified.

The sample consisted of unsorted PBMCs, taken 0.3 years after starting antiretroviral therapy. The sequence was obtained from a man aged 18 to 29 with HIV. The V call is TRBV6-5, the J call TRBJ2-1; D not certain. In nucleotides, the CDR3 is TGTGCCAGCAGTTTCTTGACTGGCCATGAGCAGTTCTTC. It translates to CASSFLTGHEQFF.